The entry below describes one T cell receptor beta chain. As yet, its antigen is unknown. Primers included in the PCR were 60 Vbeta and 13 Jbeta primers. The assay was immunoSEQ multiplex PCR, and TCRdb's table has in-frame clones only and misses some. The sample has 150,000 to 200,000 clones; roughly 79% are singletons. Looked up from germline, CDR1 is SGHNT and CDR2 is YYREEE (reference sequence). V dropped 4 bases and J dropped 3; count of bases not matched to a gene: 4. The CDR3 has 14 residues. This sample stems from a study of cytomegalovirus exposure and HLA in healthy donors. Study conclusions and caveats: Later analysis associated a missense DCLRE1C variant with TCR beta V- and J-gene trimming. Over 150 TCR beta chains were listed as cytomegalovirus-associated.

The sequencing input was PBMCs. This clonotype was obtained from a man aged 35 to 55 in good health and CMV-seropositive. The chain uses TRBV5-4 and TRBJ2-1; 7 nucleotides agree with TRBD2. This chain's CDR3 is CASSQGGSYNEQFF. CDR3 coding DNA: TGTGCCAGCAGCCAGGGCGGGAGCTACAATGAGCAGTTCTTC.